This T cell receptor (beta chain) came from a study of T-cell reconstitution after alpha-beta-depleted transplantation in children. Preparation of the TCRbeta library was carried out with unique molecular identifiers. TCRdb used MiXCR to reprocess the PCR reads, holding one entry per CDR3 protein. The table shows hundreds of thousands of distinct CDR3 sequences, with 9.9% occurring only once. This CDR3 region has 16 residues. V was pared by 2 bases and J by 8 bases, with 10 bases of the junction left unmatched. Germline-derived CDR1 and CDR2 are SGHTA and FQGNSA. J is TRBJ2-1 and V is TRBV7-2; 9 bases align to TRBD2. Sequenced here: PBMCs from the stem cell graft donor, sampled from the stem cell graft. The source of this sequence is a human donor who donated a stem cell graft to a child with SCID. As DNA, the CDR3 is TGTGCCAGCAGCTTATTGTGGCGGGGGGGTACCTATGAGCAGTTCTTC. As protein: CASSLLWRGGTYEQFF.